Below, 16 T cell receptor delta chains from the same sample are listed, as sequenced in a study of γδ T cells in repeated Plasmodium falciparum infection. TCRdb applied CATT to the multiplex PCR reads for clone calling. The sample has roughly 93,000 delta-chain clones; approximately 1.5% are singletons. Bulk repertoires came from Vgamma9/Vdelta2+ or Vdelta2-negative gammadelta T cells flow-sorted from PBMC. Sequencing was performed on gamma-delta T cells from blood. The source is a pool of human donors (malaria-infected and uninfected, not separated).

A few counts support this clone. TCRdb's entry gives the protein of a much larger clone, which mismatches this DNA's translation at residue 12, likely from a read error; the protein reported here is translated from the DNA. The rearrangement uses TRDV1 and TRDJ2; D tentatively reads TRDD2 or TRDD3 (5 bases each). Germline CDR1 is TSWWSYY and CDR2 is QGS. CDR3 size: 20 residues. V lost 0 bases, J lost 2 bases, and 22 bases lay in between. The CDR3 region is CALGELALLGGEWLTAQLFF. The CDR3 DNA reads as TGTGCTCTTGGGGAACTAGCCCTACTAGGTGGGGAATGGTTGACAGCACAACTCTTCTTT.

This clone was found many times. J is TRDJ1 and V is TRDV2; D may be TRDD3 (6 bases). The J gene was not available in TCRdb and was assigned here by matching the DNA to germline segments. Deletions cut 3 bases from V and 4 bases from J, with 29 bases between. Looked up from germline, CDR1 is GEAIGNYY and CDR2 is EKD. This CDR3 has 19 amino acids. The CDR3 sequence: CACDPLGVLGPKGGDKLIF. CDR3 DNA sequence: TGTGCCTGTGACCCCCTCGGTGTACTGGGCCCCAAGGGTGGCGATAAACTCATCTTT.

This clone has a count of ten or more. This sequence joins TRDV1 and TRDJ1, with D perhaps TRDD3 (6 bases). The J gene, not given by TCRdb, was assigned here from a germline match of the nucleotide sequence. Germline CDR1 reads TSWWSYY; CDR2 reads QGS. The CDR3 loop spans 19 amino acids. V dropped 1 base and J dropped 0 bases, with 21 bases sitting between them. The CDR3 DNA follows: TGTGCTCTTGGGGAACGCCCCACGGGGGACCTCCTTTACACCGATAAACTCATCTTT. Amino acids: CALGERPTGDLLYTDKLIF.

Worth noting for this clone: This is likely an artifact of a read error, given a far larger clone one base away. This sample also contains other DNA sequences that code for the same CDR3. The CDR3 nucleotides read TGTGCCTGTGACCTGGGGGGGGATGTCGATAAGCTCATCTTT. Amino acid sequence: CACDLGGDVDKLIF. V gene TRDV2 was called; the J gene was not; the DNA was not used to check the table's D call, TRDD3. The CDR3 is made up of 14 amino acids. Germline CDR1 reads GEAIGNYY; CDR2 reads EKD.

Remarks on this clone: The translation of this DNA and the TCRdb protein of a much larger clone differ at residue 10, probably owing to a read error; the protein shown here is translated from the DNA. This chain links TRDV1 with TRDJ1; D remains unclear. The V gene's germline CDR1 is TSWWSYY and CDR2 QGS. Trimming shortened V by 8 bases and J by 3 bases, and 22 bases separated the two germline ends. The CDR3 contains 16 residues. The CDR3 bases are TGTGCTCTTCTGACCGCAACAAGGAGTCCGGCCGATAAACTCATCTTT. Its protein product is CALLTATRSPADKLIF.

The table lists this clone with many counts. With a far larger clone one base away, a read error is the likely cause. Other nucleotide sequences from this sample produce the same CDR3. The V gene is TRDV2, the J gene TRDJ1; a possible D gene is TRDD2 (5 bases). Because TCRdb records no J gene, it was assigned here through a match of the DNA to germline. Germline assignment: CDR1 GEAIGNYY and CDR2 EKD. This CDR3 comprises 15 residues. In nucleotides, the CDR3 is TGCGCCTGTGACCCTCTACTCCTAAGGGCCGATAAACTCATCTTT. Its protein product is CACDPLLLRADKLIF.

Concerning this clone itself: TCRdb attributes to this sequence the protein of a much larger clone, which differs from the DNA translation at residue 21; a read error is likely, and the protein displayed is translated from the DNA. This chain joins TRDV1 and TRDJ1, with 13 nucleotides matching TRDD3. The J gene was missing in TCRdb and was found by matching the end of the DNA to germline. Per germline, CDR1 TSWWSYY and CDR2 QGS. This CDR3 region has 29 residues. V was pared by 3 bases and J by 7 bases, with 47 bases of the junction left unmatched. The CDR3, as DNA: TGTGCTCTTGGGGACCAACCACCGACCTTCCTACCTCTACCGACCGTACTGGGGGATACGCATATGTCCCGCGGTAAACTCATCTTT. Encoded protein: CALGDQPPTFLPLPTVLGDTHMSRGKLIF.

Note on this clone: The protein TCRdb lists belongs to a much larger clone and differs from this DNA's translation at residue 11, which points to a read error; the protein shown is made from the DNA. The rearrangement uses TRDV1 and TRDJ1; D remains ambiguous. The J gene, not given by TCRdb, was assigned here from a germline match of the nucleotide sequence. From germline, CDR1 is TSWWSYY and CDR2 QGS. The CDR3 contains 19 residues. V lost 0 bases, J lost 1 base, and 21 bases lay in between. The CDR3 nucleotides are TGTGCTCTTGGGGAACTAGTCGGGCGGGGTCCCCCACGCACCGATAAACTCATCTTT. Its protein is CALGELVGRGPPRTDKLIF.

With regard to this clone: The identical CDR3 is also encoded by other nucleotide sequences in the sample. The chain employs TRDV1 and TRDJ1; the D gene is possibly TRDD3 (5 bases). The J gene was missing in TCRdb and was found by matching the end of the DNA to germline. Germline CDR1 is TSWWSYY and CDR2 is QGS. With 5 bases removed from V and 0 bases from J, the gap between germline ends came to 31 bases. CDR3 length: 21 residues. In nucleotides, the CDR3 is TGTGCTCTTGGGAAAGGCTCCAACGGGGGGGTACGATTAGGGTACACCGATAAACTCATCTTT. Amino acid sequence: CALGKGSNGGVRLGYTDKLIF.

This clone is labeled as medium-sized (0.01 to 0.1%). The chain employs TRDV2 and TRDJ1; 11 bases are a match to TRDD3. The J segment lost 2 bases and the V segment lost 0 bases, leaving 10 bases of the junction unmatched. Germline assignment: CDR1 GEAIGNYY and CDR2 EKD. The CDR3 length is 18 residues. The CDR3 loop is CACDTLFGGGYGTDKLIF. The CDR3 DNA follows: TGTGCCTGTGACACCCTATTTGGTGGGGGATACGGGACCGATAAACTCATCTTT.

With respect to this clone: This DNA translates differently at residue 21 from the TCRdb protein, which is that of a much larger clone; a read error is likely, and the protein shown is the DNA's own translation. The V gene was identified as TRDV1, while no J gene was called; TRDD3, the table's D call, was not compared with the DNA. The CDR3 has 23 residues. Germline V lookup: CDR1 TSWWSYY, CDR2 QGS. The CDR3 protein is CALGENPSHVLWDTPVYTDKPIF. DNA of the CDR3: TGTGCTCTTGGGGAAAACCCCTCCCACGTACTGTGGGATACGCCAGTGTACACCGATAAACCCATCTTT.

Ten or more counts support this clone. Other DNA sequences within the sample encode an identical CDR3. V gene TRDV2 combines with J gene TRDJ1; the D gene is possibly TRDD3 (5 bases). The CDR3 is 15 amino acids. Germline values: CDR1 GEAIGNYY, CDR2 EKD. The V end was cut by 0 bases, the J end by 4 bases, with 14 bases between. In DNA form, the CDR3 reads TGTGCCTGTGACACCCTGGGTCCGAGGGTCGATAAACTCATCTTT. Its translation: CACDTLGPRVDKLIF.

The gene calls are TRDV1 and TRDJ1; a possible D gene is TRDD3 (6 bases). Because TCRdb records no J gene, it was assigned here through a match of the DNA to germline. This CDR3 has 22 amino acids. The V end lost 1 base, the J end lost 2 bases, and 32 bases lay between the germline ends. Germline V lookup: CDR1 TSWWSYY, CDR2 QGS. The CDR3 protein is CALGERYFVFSRYGWETDKLIF. CDR3 bases: TGTGCTCTTGGGGAACGGTACTTTGTGTTCTCCAGATACGGGTGGGAAACCGATAAACTCATCTTT.

This clone turned up a few times. This chain links TRDV1 with TRDJ2; 11 positions agree with TRDD3. The J gene is not listed in TCRdb, so it was assigned here from a DNA match to germline. Unmatched junction bases numbered 14, after V lost 5 bases and J lost 6 bases. This CDR3 is 18 amino acids long. Per the germline V gene, CDR1 is TSWWSYY and CDR2 is QGS. CDR3 sequence: CALGSFRTLGDTPAQLFF. CDR3 nucleotides: TGTGCTCTTGGGTCCTTCCGCACCTTGGGGGATACGCCAGCACAACTCTTCTTT.

This clone has a handful of counts. This probably arose from a read error, given a far larger clone one base away. This same CDR3 is encoded by further DNA sequences in the sample. The genes are TRDV1 and TRDJ1, with 7 bases lining up with TRDD3. The J gene is absent in TCRdb and was assigned here via DNA matching to germline. Germline CDR1 reads TSWWSYY; CDR2 reads QGS. V dropped 0 bases and J dropped 4; count of bases not matched to a gene: 17. The CDR3 extends over 19 amino acids. The CDR3 DNA follows: TGTGCTCTTGGGGAACTAGCCTACAACCTCGGGGGATGGGGCGATAAACTCATCTTT. This translates into CALGELAYNLGGWGDKLIF.

The rearrangement uses TRDV2 and TRDJ1, with 12 nucleotides matching TRDD3. Here the J gene came from matching the DNA to germline, since TCRdb omits it. Trimming cost V 5 bases and J 1 base; bases outside gene matches: 13. The CDR3 runs to 18 residues. Germline-derived CDR1 and CDR2 are GEAIGNYY and EKD. The CDR3 here is CACVALGDTWGITDKLIF. The CDR3 DNA is TGTGCCTGTGTCGCCCTGGGGGATACGTGGGGGATCACCGATAAACTCATCTTT.